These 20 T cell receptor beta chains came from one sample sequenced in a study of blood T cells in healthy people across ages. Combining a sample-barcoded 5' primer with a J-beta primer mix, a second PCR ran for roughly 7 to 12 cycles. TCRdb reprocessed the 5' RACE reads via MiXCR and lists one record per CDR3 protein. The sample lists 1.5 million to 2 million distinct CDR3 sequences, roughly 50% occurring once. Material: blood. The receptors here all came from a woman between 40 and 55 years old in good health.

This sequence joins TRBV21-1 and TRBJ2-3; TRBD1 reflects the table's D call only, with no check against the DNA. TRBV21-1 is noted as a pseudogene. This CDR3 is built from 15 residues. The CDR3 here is CASRDRRFLTDTQYF. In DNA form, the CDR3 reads TGTGCCAGCCGGGACAGGCGATTTTTGACAGATACGCAGTATTTT.

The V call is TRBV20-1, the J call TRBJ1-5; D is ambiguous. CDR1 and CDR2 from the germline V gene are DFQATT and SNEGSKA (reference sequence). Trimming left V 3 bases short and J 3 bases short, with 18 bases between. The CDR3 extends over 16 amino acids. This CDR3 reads CSASVPPPGPNQPQHF. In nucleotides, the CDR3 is TGCAGTGCTAGTGTACCCCCACCCGGACCCAATCAGCCCCAGCATTTT.

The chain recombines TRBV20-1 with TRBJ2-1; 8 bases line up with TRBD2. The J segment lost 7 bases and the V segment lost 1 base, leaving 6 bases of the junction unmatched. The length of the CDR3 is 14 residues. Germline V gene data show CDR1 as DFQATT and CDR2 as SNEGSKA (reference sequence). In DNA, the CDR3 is TGCAGTGCTAGAGCGCCAGCGGGGGTTAATGAGCAGTTCTTC. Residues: CSARAPAGVNEQFF.

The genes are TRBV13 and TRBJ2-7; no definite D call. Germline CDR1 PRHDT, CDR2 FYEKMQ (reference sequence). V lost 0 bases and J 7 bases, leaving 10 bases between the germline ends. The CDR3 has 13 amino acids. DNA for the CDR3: TGTGCCAGCAGCTTAGGGTCCCAAGGAGAGCAGTACTTC. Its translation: CASSLGSQGEQYF.

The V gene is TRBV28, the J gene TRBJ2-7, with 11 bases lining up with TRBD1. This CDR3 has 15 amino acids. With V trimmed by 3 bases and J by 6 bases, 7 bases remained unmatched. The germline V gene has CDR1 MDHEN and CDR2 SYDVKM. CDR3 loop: CASSFLGTGGCEQYF. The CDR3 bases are TGTGCCAGCAGTTTTCTCGGGACAGGGGGGTGCGAGCAGTACTTC.

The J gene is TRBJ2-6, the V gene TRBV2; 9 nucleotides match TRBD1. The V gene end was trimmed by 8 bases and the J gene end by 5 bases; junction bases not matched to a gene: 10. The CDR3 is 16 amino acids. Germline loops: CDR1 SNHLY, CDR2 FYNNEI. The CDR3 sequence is CASARDRAVRANVLTF. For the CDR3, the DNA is TGTGCCAGCGCCAGGGACAGGGCGGTTAGGGCCAACGTCCTGACTTTC.

The CDR3 bases are TGTGCCAGCCTATACGGGGGTTTTAGCAATCAGCCCCAGCATTTT. This gives the protein CASLYGGFSNQPQHF. V gene TRBV6-1 combines with J gene TRBJ1-5; a weak D match, TRBD1 (5 bases). The V gene lost 8 bases and the J gene lost 0 bases, with 14 bases spanning the gap. The germline gives CDR1 MNHNS, CDR2 SASEGT. The CDR3 length is 15 residues.

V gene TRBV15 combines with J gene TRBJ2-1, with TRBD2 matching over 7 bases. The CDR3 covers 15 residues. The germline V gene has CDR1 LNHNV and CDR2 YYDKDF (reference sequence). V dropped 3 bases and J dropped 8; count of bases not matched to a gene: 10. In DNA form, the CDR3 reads TGTGCCACCAGCAGGGCTGGGGGGACTATGGATGAGCAGTTCTTC. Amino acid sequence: CATSRAGGTMDEQFF.

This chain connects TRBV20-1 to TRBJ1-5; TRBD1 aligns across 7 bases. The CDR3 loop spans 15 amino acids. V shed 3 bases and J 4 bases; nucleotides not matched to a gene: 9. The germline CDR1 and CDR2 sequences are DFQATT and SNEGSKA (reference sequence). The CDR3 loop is CSASYSTGPNQPQHF. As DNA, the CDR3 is TGCAGTGCTAGTTACTCGACAGGGCCTAATCAGCCCCAGCATTTT.

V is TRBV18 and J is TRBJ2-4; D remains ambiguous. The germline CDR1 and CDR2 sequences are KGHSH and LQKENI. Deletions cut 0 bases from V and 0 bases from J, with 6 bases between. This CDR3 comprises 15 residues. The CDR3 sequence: CASSPPDLAKNIQYF. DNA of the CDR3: TGTGCCAGCTCACCACCGGACCTAGCCAAAAACATTCAGTACTTC.

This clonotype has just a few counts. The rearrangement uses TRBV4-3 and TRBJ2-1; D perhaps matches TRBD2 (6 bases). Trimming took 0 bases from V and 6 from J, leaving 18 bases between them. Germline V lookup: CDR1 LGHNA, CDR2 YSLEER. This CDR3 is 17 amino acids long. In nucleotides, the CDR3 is TGCGCCAGCAGCCAAGAAGGCAATCCGGGGGAGGCCAATGAGCAGTTCTTC. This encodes CASSQEGNPGEANEQFF.

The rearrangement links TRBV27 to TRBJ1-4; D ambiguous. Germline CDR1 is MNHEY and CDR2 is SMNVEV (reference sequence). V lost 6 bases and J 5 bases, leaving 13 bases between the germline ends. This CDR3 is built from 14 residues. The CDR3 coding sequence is TGTGCCAGCAGCCGCCGTGGTTTGAATGAAAAACTGTTTTTT. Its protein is CASSRRGLNEKLFF.

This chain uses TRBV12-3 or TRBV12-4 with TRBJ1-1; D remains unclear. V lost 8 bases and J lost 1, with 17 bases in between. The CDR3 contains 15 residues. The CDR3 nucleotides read TGTGCCAGCTCGCGGTGGGGAGTGAGGAACACTGAAGCTTTCTTT. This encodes CASSRWGVRNTEAFF.

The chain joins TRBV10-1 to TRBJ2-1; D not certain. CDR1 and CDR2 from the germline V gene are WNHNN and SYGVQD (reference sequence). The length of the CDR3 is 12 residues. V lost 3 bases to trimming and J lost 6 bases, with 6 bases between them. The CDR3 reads CASSDSTNEQFF. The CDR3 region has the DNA TGCGCCAGCAGTGACAGCACCAATGAGCAGTTCTTC.

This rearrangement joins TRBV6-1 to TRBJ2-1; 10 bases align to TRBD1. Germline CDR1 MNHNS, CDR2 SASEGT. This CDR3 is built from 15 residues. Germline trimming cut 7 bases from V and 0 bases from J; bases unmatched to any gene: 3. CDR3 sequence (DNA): TGTGCCAGCACGACAGGGGGCCTCTCCTACAATGAGCAGTTCTTC. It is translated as CASTTGGLSYNEQFF.

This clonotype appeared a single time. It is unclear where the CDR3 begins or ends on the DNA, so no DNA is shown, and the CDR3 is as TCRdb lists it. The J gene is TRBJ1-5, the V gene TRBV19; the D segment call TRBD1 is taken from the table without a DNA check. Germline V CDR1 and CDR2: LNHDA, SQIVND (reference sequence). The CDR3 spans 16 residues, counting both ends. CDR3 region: CASNIFWTGDNQPQHF.

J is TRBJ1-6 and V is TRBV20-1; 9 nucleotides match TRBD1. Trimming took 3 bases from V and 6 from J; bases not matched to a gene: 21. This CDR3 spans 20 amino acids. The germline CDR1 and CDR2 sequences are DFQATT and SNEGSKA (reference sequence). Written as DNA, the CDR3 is TGCAGTGCTAGTCTTAGACCGGGACAGGGCCCCCCGACGCGTAATTCACCCCTCCACTTT. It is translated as CSASLRPGQGPPTRNSPLHF.

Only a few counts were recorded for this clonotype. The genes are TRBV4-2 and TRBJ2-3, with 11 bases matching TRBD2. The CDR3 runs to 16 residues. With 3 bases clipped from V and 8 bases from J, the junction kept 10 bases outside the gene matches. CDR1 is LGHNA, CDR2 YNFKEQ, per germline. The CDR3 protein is CASSQTGLAVGGTQYF. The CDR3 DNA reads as TGTGCCAGCAGCCAGACGGGACTAGCGGTCGGAGGTACGCAGTATTTT.

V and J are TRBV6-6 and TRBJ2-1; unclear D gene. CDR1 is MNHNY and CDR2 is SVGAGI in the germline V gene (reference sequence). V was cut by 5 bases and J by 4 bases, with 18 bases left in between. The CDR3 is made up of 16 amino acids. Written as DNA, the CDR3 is TGTGCCAGCAGTGGACCCCCAGTGGGCACTTACAATGAGCAGTTCTTC. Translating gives CASSGPPVGTYNEQFF.

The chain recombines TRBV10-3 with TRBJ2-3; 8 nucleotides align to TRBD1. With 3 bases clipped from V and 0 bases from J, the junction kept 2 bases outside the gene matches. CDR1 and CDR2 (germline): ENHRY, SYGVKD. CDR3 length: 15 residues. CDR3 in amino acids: CAISEGQGSTDTQYF. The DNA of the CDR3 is TGTGCCATCAGTGAAGGACAGGGCAGCACAGATACGCAGTATTTT.